These 3 T cell receptor beta chains were all obtained from the same sample, sequenced in a study of T cells in Graves' hyperthyroidism and ophthalmopathy. Using RNA transcripts as the source, TCR beta CDR3 regions were amplified. HTBI primers were employed in a first-round RT-PCR of the TCR CDR3. TCRdb redid the calling of the multiplex PCR reads with MiXCR, one entry per CDR3 protein. The data hold approximately 620,000 distinct CDR3 sequences, with about 16% observed a single time. Source material: blood. These receptors were taken from a woman between 40 and 50 years old with Graves' ophthalmopathy.

This chain connects TRBV29-1 to TRBJ2-1; 10 bases fit TRBD2. The germline V gene has CDR1 SQVTM and CDR2 ANQGSEA. There are 15 residues in the CDR3. Trimming removed 5 bases from V and 10 bases from J; junction bases left unmatched: 14. The CDR3 spells CSVTEPLAGAREQFF. CDR3 nucleotides: TGCAGCGTTACCGAACCCCTAGCGGGAGCGCGGGAGCAGTTCTTC.

This sequence joins TRBV18 and TRBJ2-7, with TRBD2 matching 12 bases. The junction had 4 bases not matched to a gene; V was cut back by 4 bases and J by 6 bases. CDR1 and CDR2 (germline): KGHSH, LQKENI. The CDR3 has 14 residues. CDR3 DNA sequence: TGTGCCAGCTCACGGGTGGGACTAGCGGGCGAGCAGTACTTC. Translating it yields CASSRVGLAGEQYF. Based on the CDR3 plus reference TRBV18 and TRBJ2-7, the full variable domain is NAGVMQNPRHLVRRRGQEARLRCSPMKGHSHVYWYRQLPEEGLKFMVYLQKENIIDESGMPKERFSAEFPKEGPSILRIQQVVRGDSAAYFCASSRVGLAGEQYFGPGTRLTVT.

This chain joins TRBV5-1 and TRBJ1-2; perhaps TRBD1 as D (6 bases). The V gene's germline CDR1 is SGHRS and CDR2 YFSETQ. This CDR3 contains 15 residues. The V gene lost 0 bases and the J gene lost 2 bases, with 11 bases spanning the gap. CDR3 region: CASSLGRGGNYGYTF. In DNA form, the CDR3 reads TGCGCCAGCAGCTTGGGCAGGGGAGGAAACTATGGCTACACCTTC.